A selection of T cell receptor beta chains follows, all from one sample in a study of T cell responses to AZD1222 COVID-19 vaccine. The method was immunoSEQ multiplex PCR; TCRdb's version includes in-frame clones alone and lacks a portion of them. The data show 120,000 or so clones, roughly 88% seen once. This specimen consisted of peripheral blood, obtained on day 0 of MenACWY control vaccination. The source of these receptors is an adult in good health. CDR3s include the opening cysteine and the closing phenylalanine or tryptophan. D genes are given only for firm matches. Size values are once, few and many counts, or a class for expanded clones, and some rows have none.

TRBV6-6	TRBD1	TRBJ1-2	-	CASSYGQGADGSGYTF	TGTGCCAGCAGTTACGGGCAGGGGGCCGATGGTAGTGGCTACACCTTC
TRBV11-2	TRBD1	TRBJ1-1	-	CASSSRTGEYTEAFF	TGTGCCAGCAGCTCGCGGACAGGGGAGTACACTGAAGCTTTCTTT
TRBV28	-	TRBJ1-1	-	CASSLYLRGDDTEAFF	TGTGCCAGCAGTTTATACCTAAGGGGGGATGATACTGAAGCTTTCTTT
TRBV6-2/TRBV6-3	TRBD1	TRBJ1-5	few	CASSSGTGAFPLDQPQHF	TGTGCCAGCAGTTCAGGGACAGGGGCTTTTCCTTTAGATCAGCCCCAGCATTTT
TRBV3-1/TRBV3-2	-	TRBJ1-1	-	CASSQDIVGKWRLTTEAFF	TGTGCCAGCAGCCAAGATATAGTGGGGAAGTGGCGATTGACCACTGAAGCTTTCTTT
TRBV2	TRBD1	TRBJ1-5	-	CASSEAQGAFRSNQPQHF	TGTGCCAGCAGTGAGGCACAGGGGGCTTTTCGCAGCAATCAGCCCCAGCATTTT
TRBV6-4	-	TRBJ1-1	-	CASTPGRENTEAFF	TGTGCCAGCACACCCGGGAGGGAGAACACTGAAGCTTTCTTT
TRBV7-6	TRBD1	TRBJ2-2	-	CASRYRTGRTGELFF	TGTGCCAGCAGATACAGGACAGGGAGGACCGGGGAGCTGTTTTTT
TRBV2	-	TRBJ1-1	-	CASRQAGPDTEAFF	TGTGCCAGCAGACAGGCGGGACCCGACACTGAAGCTTTCTTT
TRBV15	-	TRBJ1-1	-	CATSRGRANTEAFF	TGTGCCACCAGCAGAGGGCGAGCGAACACTGAAGCTTTCTTT
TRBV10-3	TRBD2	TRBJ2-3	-	CAIRDMAGGSTDTQYF	TGTGCCATCAGGGACATGGCGGGGGGGAGCACAGATACGCAGTATTTT
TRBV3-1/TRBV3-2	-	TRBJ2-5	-	CASSPPGGRGTQYF	TGTGCCAGCAGCCCCCCCGGGGGGCGGGGGACCCAGTACTTC
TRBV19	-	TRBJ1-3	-	CASSIADRISGNTIYF	TGTGCCAGTAGTATAGCCGACAGGATCTCTGGAAACACCATATATTTT
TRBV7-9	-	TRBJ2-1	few	CASSFSGGGVNEQFF	TGTGCCAGCAGTTTTAGCGGAGGAGGGGTCAATGAGCAGTTCTTC
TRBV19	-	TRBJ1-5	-	CASSTGKNQGQPQHF	TGTGCCAGTAGTACCGGGAAAAATCAGGGTCAGCCCCAGCATTTT
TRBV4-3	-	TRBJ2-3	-	CASAWGTTDTQYF	TGCGCCAGCGCGTGGGGGACCACAGATACGCAGTATTTT
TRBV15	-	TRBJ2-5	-	CATRGVGAHEETQYF	TGTGCCACCAGGGGGGTAGGGGCCCACGAAGAGACCCAGTACTTC
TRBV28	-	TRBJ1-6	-	CASKLYNSPLHF	TGTGCCAGCAAGCTCTATAATTCACCCCTCCACTTT
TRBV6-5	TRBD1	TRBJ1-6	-	CASSYSDRGASPLHF	TGTGCCAGCAGTTACTCCGACAGGGGTGCTTCACCCCTCCACTTT
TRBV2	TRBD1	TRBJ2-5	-	CASSSGQGETQYF	TGTGCCAGCAGCTCTGGACAGGGGGAGACCCAGTACTTC
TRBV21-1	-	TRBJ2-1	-	CASSQTTPGTKCNEQFF	TGTGCCAGCAGCCAAACAACCCCCGGGACAAAGTGCAATGAGCAGTTCTTC
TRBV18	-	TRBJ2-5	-	CASSPRLEGLQETQYF	TGTGCCAGCTCACCAAGGTTAGAGGGATTGCAAGAGACCCAGTACTTC
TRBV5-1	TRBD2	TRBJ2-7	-	CASRSSGTSGYEQYF	TGCGCCAGCAGATCCTCCGGGACTAGCGGCTACGAGCAGTACTTC
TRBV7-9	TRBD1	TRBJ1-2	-	CASSNPGQGGGYTF	TGTGCCAGCAGCAACCCGGGACAGGGGGGCGGCTACACCTTC
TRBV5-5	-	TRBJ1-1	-	CASSLELGAGMNTEAFF	TGTGCCAGCAGCTTGGAATTGGGGGCGGGGATGAACACTGAAGCTTTCTTT
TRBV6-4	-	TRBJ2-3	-	CASSDLQGSTDTQYF	TGTGCCAGCAGTGACCTTCAGGGTAGCACAGATACGCAGTATTTT
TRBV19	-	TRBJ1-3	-	CASSVGLLIRSGNTIYF	TGTGCCAGTAGTGTGGGCTTACTAATTCGCTCTGGAAACACCATATATTTT
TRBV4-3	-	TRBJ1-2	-	CASSSQRGGVYGYTF	TGCGCCAGCAGCTCTCAACGGGGGGGGGTCTATGGCTACACCTTC
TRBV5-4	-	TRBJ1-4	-	CATRVRGDEKLFF	TGTGCCACCCGGGTGAGGGGTGATGAAAAACTGTTTTTT
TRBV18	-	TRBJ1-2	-	CASSPSRQDYGYTF	TGTGCCAGCTCACCCTCACGGCAGGACTATGGCTACACCTTC
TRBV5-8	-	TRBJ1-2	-	CASSLVSRVNYGYTF	TGTGCCAGCAGCTTGGTTAGCAGAGTTAACTATGGCTACACCTTC
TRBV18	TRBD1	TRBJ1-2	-	CASSPPTGDSYGYTF	TGTGCCAGCTCACCGCCTACAGGGGATTCCTATGGCTACACCTTC
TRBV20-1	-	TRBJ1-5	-	CSARDHQPQHF	TGCAGTGCTAGAGACCATCAGCCCCAGCATTTT
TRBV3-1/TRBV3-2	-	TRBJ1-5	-	CASSQDPGENQPQHF	TGTGCCAGCAGCCAAGATCCAGGGGAGAATCAGCCCCAGCATTTT
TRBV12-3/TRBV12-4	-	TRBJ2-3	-	CASSFGSAQYF	TGTGCCAGCAGTTTCGGGTCCGCGCAGTATTTT
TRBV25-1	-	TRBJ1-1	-	CASSAHQGWDTEAFF	TGTGCCAGCAGTGCCCATCAGGGGTGGGACACTGAAGCTTTCTTT
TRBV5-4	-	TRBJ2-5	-	CASSLLGGETQYF	TGTGCCAGCAGCTTGCTAGGTGGGGAGACCCAGTACTTC
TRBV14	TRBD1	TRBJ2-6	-	CASRPGQGSSGANVLTF	TGTGCCAGCAGACCGGGACAGGGGTCGTCTGGGGCCAACGTCCTGACTTTC
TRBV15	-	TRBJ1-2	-	CATSRAGTGSAVYGYTF	TGTGCCACCAGCAGAGCCGGAACAGGGTCGGCCGTCTATGGCTACACCTTC
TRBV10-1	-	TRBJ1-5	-	CASSQTRGPGTGQPQHF	TGCGCCAGCAGTCAAACGCGTGGTCCAGGGACGGGTCAGCCCCAGCATTTT
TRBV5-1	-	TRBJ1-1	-	CASTISPSTEAFF	TGCGCCAGCACCATAAGTCCGAGCACTGAAGCTTTCTTT
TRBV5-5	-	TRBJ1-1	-	CASNKITGTINTEAFF	TGTGCCAGCAACAAAATAACCGGGACAATCAACACTGAAGCTTTCTTT
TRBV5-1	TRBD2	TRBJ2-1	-	CASSKTISGRGANEQFF	TGCGCCAGCAGCAAAACCATCTCCGGGAGGGGGGCAAATGAGCAGTTCTTC
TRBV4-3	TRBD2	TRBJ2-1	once	CASETQLSGGVFNNEQFF	TGCGCCAGCGAGACCCAACTTAGCGGGGGGGTCTTTAACAATGAGCAGTTCTTC
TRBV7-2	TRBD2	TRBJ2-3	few	CASSLVAGLADTQYF	TGTGCCAGCAGCTTAGTAGCGGGCTTGGCAGATACGCAGTATTTT
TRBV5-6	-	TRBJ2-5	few	CASSLLHGSQETQYF	TGTGCCAGCAGCCTCCTTCATGGCTCCCAAGAGACCCAGTACTTC
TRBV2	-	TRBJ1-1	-	CASRFEVDTEAFF	TGTGCCAGCCGGTTTGAGGTAGACACTGAAGCTTTCTTT
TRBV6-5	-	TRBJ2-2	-	CASRRQGGTGELFF	TGTGCCAGCAGAAGACAGGGAGGGACCGGGGAGCTGTTTTTT
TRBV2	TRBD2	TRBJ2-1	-	CASSPQGLASNEQFF	TGTGCCAGCAGTCCTCAGGGACTAGCTAGCAATGAGCAGTTCTTC
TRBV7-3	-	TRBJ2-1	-	CASSLQGYNEQFF	TGTGCCAGCAGCTTACAAGGTTACAATGAGCAGTTCTTC
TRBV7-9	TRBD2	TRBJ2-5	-	CASSHGLVQETQYF	TGTGCCAGCAGTCATGGACTAGTCCAAGAGACCCAGTACTTC
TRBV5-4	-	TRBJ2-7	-	CASSLDGNDYEQYF	TGTGCCAGCAGCTTGGACGGGAACGACTACGAGCAGTACTTC
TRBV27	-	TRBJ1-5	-	CASSLSMGGVTPQHF	TGTGCCAGCAGTTTATCGATGGGAGGGGTCACGCCCCAGCATTTT
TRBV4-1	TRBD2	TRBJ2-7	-	CASSQVGSSGIYEQYF	TGCGCCAGCAGCCAAGTTGGTTCTAGCGGGATTTACGAGCAGTACTTC
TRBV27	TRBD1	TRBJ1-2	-	CASRGTGAVYGYTF	TGTGCCAGCAGGGGGACAGGGGCCGTTTATGGCTACACCTTC
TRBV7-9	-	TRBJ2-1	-	CASSLRGQEYNEQFF	TGTGCCAGCAGCTTACGTGGACAAGAATACAATGAGCAGTTCTTC
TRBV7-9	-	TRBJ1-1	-	CASSPWRKGTEAFF	TGTGCCAGCAGCCCTTGGAGGAAGGGCACTGAAGCTTTCTTT